This T cell receptor beta chain originates from a study of blood T cell repertoires in COVID-19. Trimming removed 3 bases from V and 5 bases from J; junction bases left unmatched: 7. Germline V gene lookup returns CDR1 DFQATT and CDR2 SNEGSKA (reference sequence). The CDR3 runs to 15 residues. Original data processing: Cell counts per sample came from amplifying reference gene primers. TCRdb's copy holds only in-frame clones and misses some; the assay was immunoSEQ multiplex PCR. The V and J calls and clone size are taken from that table; D and trimming were inferred from the DNA. The table lists about 150,000 clones, approximately 84% of them singletons, with 8.3% in the top ten. This clone was observed a few times.

This receptor was taken from a woman aged 55-70 years with COVID-19, enrolled during active disease. Sequenced sample: peripheral blood. This chain connects TRBV20-1 to TRBJ2-2, with 9 bases lining up with TRBD1. The CDR3, as DNA: TGCAGTGCTAGTGGGACAGGGAGGGGAACCGGGGAGCTGTTTTTT. It encodes CSASGTGRGTGELFF.